The next 5 T cell receptor beta chains were all read from a single sample in a study of Graves' ophthalmopathy and Graves' hyperthyroidism. RNA transcripts were the template, and TCR beta CDR3 regions were amplified from them. Following a first-round RT-PCR that used HTBI primers, a second-round multiplex PCR was carried out. MiXCR was run by TCRdb on the multiplex PCR reads, yielding one entry per CDR3 protein. This sample has roughly 610,000 distinct CDR3 sequences; over 20% occur once, and the top ten carry more than 5.5%. What was sequenced was peripheral blood. The receptors originated from a woman between 18 and 29 years old with stable Graves' hyperthyroidism. Some clones in this sample may be carry-over from other donors' samples.

The sample holds many counts of this clonotype. The genes are TRBV5-5 and TRBJ1-5, with D tentatively TRBD1 (5 bases). This CDR3 has 15 amino acids. CDR1 is SGHKS and CDR2 is YYEKEE in the germline V gene (reference sequence). V was clipped by 0 bases and J by 3 bases, with 10 bases between them. The CDR3 loop reads CASSLAGTVNQPQHF. Here the CDR3 DNA reads TGTGCCAGCAGCTTGGCAGGGACGGTCAATCAGCCCCAGCATTTT.

Ten or more counts support this clonotype. This chain's CDR3 is CASKYRDSGTGELFF. The CDR3 bases are TGTGCCAGCAAATATCGGGACAGTGGGACCGGGGAGCTGTTTTTT. This chain connects TRBV12-3 or TRBV12-4 to TRBJ2-2, with TRBD1 identical over 7 bases. The J segment lost 5 bases and the V segment lost 7 bases, leaving 10 bases of the junction unmatched. The CDR3 spans 15 residues.

A few counts support this clonotype. One junction end disagrees with the germline gene, perhaps due to a read error. This chain uses TRBV2 with TRBJ1-5, with D possibly TRBD1 on 5 matching bases. The CDR3 length is 15 residues. Germline V gene sequence: CDR1 SNHLY, CDR2 FYNNEI. The CDR3 protein is CAGSESPRVAQPQHF. DNA of the CDR3: TGTGCCGGCAGTGAATCCCCCAGGGTTGCTCAGCCCCAGCATTTT.

The sample holds a few counts of this clonotype. The CDR3 here is CASSPGSQSSGNTIYF. The CDR3 nucleotides are TGTGCCAGCTCACCAGGGTCGCAGAGCTCTGGAAACACCATATATTTT. J is TRBJ1-3 and V is TRBV18; D gene ambiguous. Germline loops: CDR1 KGHSH, CDR2 LQKENI. The CDR3 extends over 16 amino acids. Trimming removed 2 bases from V and 0 bases from J, with 11 bases in between.

In its sample, this clonotype was seen many times. The chain uses TRBV6-2 or TRBV6-3 and TRBJ1-5, with D tentatively TRBD1 (5 bases). V was clipped by 10 bases and J by 4 bases, with 17 bases between them. There are 14 residues in the CDR3. In germline, CDR1 is MNHEY, CDR2 SVGEGT. The CDR3: CATGVPRGNQPQHF. The CDR3, as DNA: TGTGCCACCGGTGTGCCGCGGGGGAATCAGCCCCAGCATTTT.